These T cell receptor beta chains were read from a single sample in a study of blood T cell repertoires in COVID-19. Using immunoSEQ multiplex PCR, the repertoire was profiled, and TCRdb retains in-frame clones only, with some absent. The data hold about 35,000 clones, with approximately 91% observed a single time. The sample consisted of peripheral blood. Receptors were obtained from a man between 45 and 60 years old with active COVID-19. Each CDR3 is given without its conserved first and last residue. D genes are given only for firm matches.

v_gene,d_gene,j_gene,CDR3aa
TRBV9,NA,TRBJ2-7,ASSATNKGDEQY
TRBV29-1,NA,TRBJ2-5,SVERQAKETQY
TRBV19,TRBD1,TRBJ1-1,ASSWTGETEAF
TRBV7-9,NA,TRBJ1-3,ASSFAGSGNTIY
TRBV2,TRBD2,TRBJ2-2,ASSESTSGRTGELF
TRBV19,TRBD2,TRBJ2-1,ASSIGTSGRGEQF
TRBV5-1,TRBD1,TRBJ1-4,ASSLVGDREEKLF
TRBV5-1,NA,TRBJ1-6,ASSLPGGGNSPLH
TRBV3-1/TRBV3-2,NA,TRBJ2-1,ASSQEGEQF
TRBV6-6,TRBD1,TRBJ2-1,ASSRQGWDEQF
TRBV3-1/TRBV3-2,TRBD1,TRBJ2-2,ASNQGANTGELF
TRBV18,NA,TRBJ1-2,ASSPPQGQEYYGYT
TRBV19,TRBD2,TRBJ2-3,ASRKSGGTDTQY
TRBV12-3/TRBV12-4,TRBD2,TRBJ2-3,ASAGGVEDTQY
TRBV7-9,NA,TRBJ1-5,ASSLAAGAQPQH
TRBV7-6,NA,TRBJ2-5,ASSSQEGQTQY
TRBV18,NA,TRBJ1-5,ASSPPGRVNQPQH
TRBV4-1,NA,TRBJ1-6,ASSQVEGPNSPLH
TRBV5-1,NA,TRBJ1-4,ASSRGHREEKLF
TRBV18,NA,TRBJ1-1,ASSPQIYTSQGTTEAF
TRBV4-2,NA,TRBJ2-1,ASSSKRGSTYNEQF
TRBV7-2,TRBD2,TRBJ2-5,ASSLSLRLAGVQETQY
TRBV6-4,NA,TRBJ2-3,ASSDVGTSTDTQY
TRBV6-5,TRBD1,TRBJ1-4,ASRNDRENEKLF
TRBV6-5,TRBD1,TRBJ1-5,ASSGDTGGNQPQH
TRBV6-5,TRBD1,TRBJ1-4,ASSYSGTGGEKLF
TRBV7-2,TRBD2,TRBJ2-3,ASSPGTSPDTQY
TRBV4-2,NA,TRBJ1-6,ASSPQGYNSPLH
TRBV27,TRBD1,TRBJ1-4,ASRDLRDRVGKLF
TRBV29-1,TRBD2,TRBJ2-4,SVFTSGGVDIQY
TRBV11-2,NA,TRBJ2-4,ASSLWAGKNIQY
TRBV7-3,NA,TRBJ2-1,ASSLRQGAYNEQF
TRBV12-3/TRBV12-4,NA,TRBJ1-1,ASSRGNTEAF
TRBV12-2,NA,TRBJ2-7,ASRLGGHLRDYEQY
TRBV2,TRBD2,TRBJ2-5,ASSETSGTETQY
TRBV6-2/TRBV6-3,NA,TRBJ2-3,ASSYGLAGSTDTQY
TRBV11-3,TRBD1,TRBJ2-1,ASSPGTAHNEQF
TRBV3-1/TRBV3-2,NA,TRBJ2-3,ASSQVSGGPDTQY
TRBV9,TRBD2,TRBJ2-5,ASSPGGDGLVFDQY
TRBV28,NA,TRBJ1-6,ASSSPHSSYNSPLH
TRBV9,TRBD1,TRBJ1-4,ASSVYSGGGDEKLF
TRBV2,TRBD2,TRBJ2-4,ASSFGLAGVSAKNIQY
TRBV4-1,NA,TRBJ2-3,ASSLLGPDTQY
TRBV9,TRBD2,TRBJ2-5,ASSPQRGWETQY